These 3 T cell receptor beta chains share one sample of origin, sequenced in a study of CD8+ T cells in alopecia areata. Extracted RNA was reverse transcribed, and the resulting cDNA served as sequencing template. The repertoire was sequenced with immunoSEQ multiplex PCR; TCRdb's copy has only in-frame clones and lacks some. The table shows 120,000 or so clones, with around two fifths occurring only once. Sequencing was done on a sample of CD4+ T cells sorted from blood. The source of these receptors is a human donor with alopecia areata.

This chain uses TRBV5-1 with TRBJ2-3, with TRBD2 matching 12 bases. V was pared by 7 bases and J by 1 base, with 4 bases of the junction left unmatched. The CDR3 runs to 15 residues. Germline values: CDR1 SGHRS, CDR2 YFSETQ. The CDR3 spells CASYRLAGGTDTQYF. CDR3 sequence (DNA): TGCGCCAGCTATCGACTAGCGGGGGGCACAGATACGCAGTATTTT.

The chain combines TRBV27 with TRBJ2-1, with D possibly called TRBD1 or TRBD2 (7 bases each). The germline V gene has CDR1 MNHEY and CDR2 SMNVEV (reference sequence). The CDR3 is made up of 13 amino acids. With 7 bases removed from V and 7 bases from J, the gap between germline ends came to 14 bases. CDR3 DNA: TGTGCCAGCAATACAGGGGAGGGGAATGAGCAGTTCTTC. It is translated as CASNTGEGNEQFF.

This clone appeared a few times. This rearrangement joins TRBV7-8 to TRBJ2-3; possibly TRBD2 for D (5 bases). Germline CDR1 is SGHVS and CDR2 is FQNEAQ. CDR3 length equals 15 residues. V was clipped by 2 bases and J by 2 bases, with 11 bases between them. CDR3: CASSLRLDFTDTQYF. The CDR3 DNA is TGTGCCAGCAGCTTAAGGCTGGACTTCACAGATACGCAGTATTTT. Filled out from reference TRBV7-8 and TRBJ2-3, the complete variable domain reads GAGVSQSPRYKVAKRGQDVALRCDPISGHVSLFWYQQALGQGPEFLTYFQNEAQLDKSGLPSDRFFAERPEGSVSTLKIQRTQQEDSAVYLCASSLRLDFTDTQYFGPGTRLTVL.